This TCR beta chain was recovered during a study of blood T cell repertoires in COVID-19. Overall study: Samples of COVID-19 (acute and convalescent) were obtained from the United States, Italy and Spain. T cells, B-cell-depleted T cells, or PBMCs provided the cDNA or gDNA that served as material.

In the original workflow: Reference gene primers were amplified, and this amplification served to estimate nucleated cell counts. Profiled with immunoSEQ multiplex PCR; TCRdb holds only in-frame clones, not every one. That table furnishes V, J and clone size, whereas the DNA furnished D and trimming. The data show 60,000 to 95,000 clones, about nine tenths seen once. The V end was cut by 0 bases, the J end by 10 bases, with 13 bases between. This CDR3 has 15 amino acids. Germline V gene lookup returns CDR1 LGHDT and CDR2 YNNKEL (reference sequence). The sample taken for sequencing was peripheral blood. This clonotype originated in an elderly woman with active or convalescent COVID-19. The chain has TRBV3-1 (or the pseudogene TRBV3-2) and TRBJ1-6, with D possibly being TRBD1 (6 bases). The CDR3 is CASSQERGKGSPLHF. CDR3 coding DNA: TGTGCCAGCAGCCAAGAAAGGGGGAAGGGCTCACCCCTCCACTTT.